Following are 22 T cell receptor beta chains from one sample sequenced in a study of response to subunit inactivated influenza vaccine. Each CDR3 protein is one row after TCRdb ran MiXCR on the RT-PCR reads. The sample lists 700,000 to 900,000 distinct CDR3 sequences; around 21% were seen once. The source material was PBMCs from blood, sampled 5 days after vaccination. The source is a man over 45 who received an inactivated influenza vaccine.

The chain combines TRBV24-1 with TRBJ1-1, with 9 bases lining up with TRBD1. Germline-derived CDR1 and CDR2 are KGHDR and SFDVKD. This CDR3 spans 15 amino acids. V was pared by 3 bases and J by 5 bases, with 6 bases of the junction left unmatched. The CDR3 protein is CATSDHGTGRTEAFF. The CDR3 coding sequence is TGTGCCACCAGTGATCACGGGACAGGGAGGACTGAAGCTTTCTTT.

This clonotype has only a few counts. V usage is TRBV20-1 and J usage is TRBJ2-3; D may be TRBD1 (5 bases). V was pared by 7 bases and J by 2 bases, with 13 bases between. This CDR3 region has 13 residues. Germline V gene sequence: CDR1 DFQATT, CDR2 SNEGSKA (reference sequence). This chain's CDR3 is CSGTGIPTDTQYF. DNA for the CDR3: TGCAGTGGCACAGGTATCCCCACAGATACGCAGTATTTT.

This clonotype turned up a few times. The genes are TRBV7-2 and TRBJ2-5; the D gene could be TRBD1 or TRBD2 (5 bases each). Germline CDR1 and CDR2: SGHTA and FQGNSA. The CDR3 totals 17 residues. V lost 6 bases and J 7 bases, leaving 27 bases between the germline ends. The CDR3 sequence: CASSSFATARGLGTQYF. The CDR3 nucleotides read TGTGCCAGCAGTTCCTTCGCAACGGCCCGGGGCTTGGGGACCCAGTACTTC.

This clonotype has just a few counts. The chain employs TRBV7-9 and TRBJ1-1; 8 bases align to TRBD1. Germline CDR1 SEHNR, CDR2 FQNEAQ (reference sequence). V trimming: 5 bases; J trimming: 4 bases; junction bases outside the gene matches: 9. The CDR3 is 15 amino acids. The CDR3 nucleotides read TGTGCCAGCAGCACCTCGGACAGGGCGAGCACTGAAGCTTTCTTT. Translating it yields CASSTSDRASTEAFF.

Regarding this clonotype: The junction departs from the called germline gene at one end, perhaps through a read error. The chain is built from TRBV7-9 and TRBJ1-4; D gene uncertain. The CDR3 extends over 11 amino acids. Per germline, CDR1 SEHNR and CDR2 FQNEAQ (reference sequence). CDR3 sequence: CATSLGEKLFF. The CDR3 bases are TGTGCCACCAGCTTAGGTGAAAAACTGTTTTTT. The complete variable domain, with remaining parts taken from reference TRBV7-9 and TRBJ1-4, reads DTGVSQNPRHKITKRGQNVTFRCDPISEHNRLYWYRQTLGQGPEFLTYFQNEAQLEKSRLLSDRFSAERPKGSFSTLEIQRTEQGDSAMYLCATSLGEKLFFGSGTQLSVL.

This clonotype has a handful of counts. The V call is TRBV20-1, the J call TRBJ1-1, with a tentative D call TRBD1 (5 bases). The V and J ends lost 0 bases and 1 base respectively, with 9 bases between them. Germline V CDR1 and CDR2: DFQATT, SNEGSKA (reference sequence). CDR3 length: 14 residues. The CDR3, as DNA: TGCAGTGCTAGAGAGGGGACGGCGAACACTGAAGCTTTCTTT. This sequence encodes CSAREGTANTEAFF.

This clonotype was seen a handful of times. V gene TRBV5-4 combines with J gene TRBJ2-1, with D tentatively TRBD1 (6 bases). The CDR3 runs 16 residues. CDR1 is SGHNT, CDR2 YYREEE, per germline (reference sequence). V was shortened by 2 bases and J by 5 bases, with 17 bases between the two germline ends. The CDR3: CASSFGQGLLDNEQFF. The CDR3 nucleotides are TGTGCCAGCAGCTTCGGTCAGGGGCTTTTAGACAATGAGCAGTTCTTC. Full variable domain (outside the CDR3, taken from reference TRBV5-4 and TRBJ2-1): ETGVTQSPTHLIKTRGQQVTLRCSSQSGHNTVSWYQQALGQGPQFIFQYYREEENGRGNFPPRFSGLQFPNYSSELNVNALELDDSALYLCASSFGQGLLDNEQFFGPGTRLTVL.

In DNA form, the CDR3 reads TGTGCCACTCACAGGGCCCCCTACGAGCAGTACTTC. Encoded protein: CATHRAPYEQYF. The chain recombines TRBV6-5 with TRBJ2-7; D possibly corresponds to TRBD1 (6 bases). Trimming pared 10 bases from V and 2 bases from J, leaving 12 bases between. There are 12 residues in the CDR3. CDR1 and CDR2 (germline): MNHEY, SVGAGI.

This clonotype was counted only a few times. The chain uses TRBV5-1 and TRBJ2-5, with 7 bases aligning to TRBD2. CDR3 length equals 14 residues. The V segment lost 3 bases and the J segment 2 bases; nucleotides outside the gene matches: 4. CDR1 and CDR2 (germline): SGHRS, YFSETQ. The CDR3 spells CASSYQLAQETQYF. The CDR3 DNA sequence: TGCGCCAGCAGCTATCAACTAGCGCAAGAGACCCAGTACTTC.

This clonotype occurred many times. The chain recombines TRBV12-3 or TRBV12-4 with TRBJ1-1, with TRBD1 matching 7 bases. The CDR3 is 14 residues long. With 3 bases clipped from V and 0 bases from J, the junction kept 1 base outside the gene matches. This chain's CDR3 is CASSLDRMNTEAFF. The CDR3 DNA reads TGTGCCAGCAGTTTGGACAGGATGAACACTGAAGCTTTCTTT.

This clonotype appeared many times. J is TRBJ2-5 and V is TRBV29-1; 8 bases agree with TRBD1. This CDR3 region has 15 residues. Unmatched junction bases numbered 10, after V lost 2 bases and J lost 5 bases. From germline, CDR1 is SQVTM and CDR2 ANQGSEA. CDR3 protein: CSVEFRGQGVETQYF. The CDR3 DNA is TGCAGCGTTGAATTCAGAGGACAGGGAGTTGAGACCCAGTACTTC.

This clonotype appeared a few times. V is TRBV12-3 or TRBV12-4 and J is TRBJ2-3; no clear D gene. V gave up 3 bases and J gave up 7 bases, with 5 bases separating them. The CDR3 consists of 11 residues. The CDR3 nucleotides read TGTGCCAGCAGTTTGGCAAATACGCAGTATTTT. It specifies CASSLANTQYF.

The chain links TRBV7-8 to TRBJ2-5, with a possible D match to TRBD2 (6 bases). Germline assignment: CDR1 SGHVS and CDR2 FQNEAQ. Trimming removed 4 bases from V and 7 bases from J, with 13 bases in between. This CDR3 spans 13 amino acids. CDR3: CASSYRGNRTQYF. The CDR3 DNA sequence: TGTGCCAGCAGCTACCGGGGGAATCGGACCCAGTACTTC.

The chain employs TRBV7-2 and TRBJ2-5; D is possibly TRBD1 (5 bases). CDR3 length: 14 amino acids. The V end lost 1 base, the J end lost 5 bases, and 11 bases lay between the germline ends. Germline-derived CDR1 and CDR2 are SGHTA and FQGNSA. The CDR3 is CASSLVDTPETQYF. The CDR3 DNA sequence: TGTGCCAGCAGCTTAGTGGACACCCCGGAGACCCAGTACTTC.

The V call is TRBV12-3 or TRBV12-4, the J call TRBJ1-2; D is unclear. The V end was cut by 3 bases, the J end by 2 bases, with 7 bases between. The CDR3 is made up of 13 amino acids. CDR3 residues: CASSFASNYGYTF. CDR3 nucleotides: TGTGCCAGCAGTTTTGCCTCGAACTATGGCTACACCTTC.

This clonotype was detected a few times. This rearrangement joins TRBV9 to TRBJ2-1, with 9 bases that match TRBD1. With 0 bases clipped from V and 5 bases from J, the junction kept 6 bases outside the gene matches. The CDR3 has 16 residues. Germline V gene sequence: CDR1 SGDLS, CDR2 YYNGEE. CDR3 nucleotide sequence: TGTGCCAGCAGCGTAGCTGGGACAGGGCTCGACAATGAGCAGTTCTTC. Its translation: CASSVAGTGLDNEQFF. The full variable domain, rest sourced from reference TRBV9 and TRBJ2-1, is DSGVTQTPKHLITATGQRVTLRCSPRSGDLSVYWYQQSLDQGLQFLIQYYNGEERAKGNILERFSAQQFPDLHSELNLSSLELGDSALYFCASSVAGTGLDNEQFFGPGTRLTVL.

The J gene is TRBJ2-1, the V gene TRBV20-1; 10 bases line up with TRBD1. The V gene's germline CDR1 is DFQATT and CDR2 SNEGSKA (reference sequence). V was pared by 0 bases and J by 4 bases, with 3 bases of the junction left unmatched. CDR3 size: 15 residues. The CDR3 DNA is TGCAGTGCTAGAGAGAGGGACAGGGGATACAATGAGCAGTTCTTC. It specifies CSARERDRGYNEQFF.

The chain links TRBV5-1 to TRBJ1-5, with D possibly being TRBD1 (6 bases). This CDR3 is built from 13 residues. The V gene's germline CDR1 is SGHRS and CDR2 YFSETQ. Trimming removed 4 bases from V and 9 bases from J, with 14 bases in between. CDR3 DNA: TGCGCCAGCAGCCGCGAGGGGGAGAGGCCCCAGCATTTT. This encodes CASSREGERPQHF.

V and J are TRBV20-1 and TRBJ2-5, with 7 positions matching TRBD2. Germline V CDR1 and CDR2: DFQATT, SNEGSKA (reference sequence). The CDR3 is 16 amino acids. The ends lost 3 bases at V and 7 bases at J; junction bases unmatched: 17. The CDR3 region has the DNA TGCAGTGCTAGCCCCGTTGAGGAGACTAGCTTATTGACCCAGTACTTC. Translated, it gives CSASPVEETSLLTQYF.

This clonotype was observed a few times. The chain recombines TRBV12-3 or TRBV12-4 with TRBJ2-3; 14 bases fit TRBD2. CDR3 size: 18 residues. Germline trimming cut 5 bases from V and 4 bases from J; bases unmatched to any gene: 11. The CDR3 here is CASSHPGTSGGSADTQYF. In DNA form, the CDR3 reads TGTGCCAGCAGTCACCCCGGGACTAGCGGGGGAAGCGCAGATACGCAGTATTTT.

The CDR3 sequence: CASTSTGGFTDTQYF. DNA for the CDR3: TGTGCCAGCACCTCGACAGGGGGTTTCACAGATACGCAGTATTTT. J is TRBJ2-3 and V is TRBV28; 9 bases are shared with TRBD1. J gave up 2 bases and V 7 bases, and 7 bases lay outside the gene matches. Germline-derived CDR1 and CDR2 are MDHEN and SYDVKM. The CDR3 has 15 residues.

This chain uses TRBV7-9 with TRBJ2-3, with a tentative D call TRBD2 (6 bases). The V end was cut by 5 bases, the J end by 2 bases, with 14 bases between. Germline V CDR1 and CDR2: SEHNR, FQNEAQ (reference sequence). This CDR3 is built from 15 residues. The CDR3: CASSPGLLTTDTQYF. CDR3 nucleotides: TGTGCCAGCAGCCCGGGACTCCTAACCACAGATACGCAGTATTTT.